This T cell receptor (beta chain) was identified in a study of cytomegalovirus exposure and HLA in healthy donors. Notes on the study in general: In a later analysis, V- and J-gene trimming of beta chains associated with a DCLRE1C missense variant, replicated independently.

Worth noting for this clone: Its matching antigen is unknown.

Healthy individuals who donated bone marrow served as the donors. 60 Vbeta and 13 Jbeta primers were used in PCR. Sequencing used immunoSEQ multiplex PCR; TCRdb keeps in-frame clones, though not all of them. The sample shows fewer than 250,000 clones, approximately 80% of them seen only once. V was pared by 6 bases and J by 2 bases, with 10 bases between. The germline gives CDR1 SNHLY, CDR2 FYNNEI. The CDR3 contains 13 residues. The sequenced sample was PBMCs. This sequence joins TRBV2 and TRBJ1-1; weak D call: TRBD1 (6 bases). The sequence derives from a man aged 30 to 45 in good health and CMV-seronegative. The CDR3 coding sequence is TGTGCCAGCAGAGGACAGCTAAACACTGAAGCTTTCTTT. Encoded protein: CASRGQLNTEAFF.